This T cell receptor beta chain was observed in a study of OX40 agonist ivuxolimab in advanced cancers. Study information: Dose-escalation patients had hepatocellular carcinoma, melanoma, renal cell or head and neck cancer. Eligibility admitted prior anti-PD-1, anti-PD-L1 or anti-CTLA-4 therapy; 40% to 50% had some.

Study-wide results and caveats: At 0.1 to 3.0 mg/kg and by week 6, CD4+ and CD8+ T cells in the blood had expanded clonally.

Of note for this clone: Antigen specificity is unknown.

Libraries were prepared by immunoSEQ multiplex PCR; TCRdb keeps only in-frame clonotypes and omits some of them. The data contain over 100,000 clones, 90% of them singletons. Trimming shortened V by 1 base and J by 3 bases, and 4 bases separated the two germline ends. The CDR3 loop spans 14 amino acids. Germline CDR1 SGHTA, CDR2 FQGNSA. This material consisted of CD4+ or CD8+ T cells sorted from blood, taken in a trial of the OX40 agonist ivuxolimab. The source of this sequence is an adult with an advanced solid tumor such as melanoma, head and neck, liver or kidney cancer. The rearrangement links TRBV7-2 to TRBJ2-6; D unclear. CDR3 bases: TGTGCCAGCAGCTTAGTAGATGGGGCCAACGTCCTGACTTTC. Protein: CASSLVDGANVLTF.